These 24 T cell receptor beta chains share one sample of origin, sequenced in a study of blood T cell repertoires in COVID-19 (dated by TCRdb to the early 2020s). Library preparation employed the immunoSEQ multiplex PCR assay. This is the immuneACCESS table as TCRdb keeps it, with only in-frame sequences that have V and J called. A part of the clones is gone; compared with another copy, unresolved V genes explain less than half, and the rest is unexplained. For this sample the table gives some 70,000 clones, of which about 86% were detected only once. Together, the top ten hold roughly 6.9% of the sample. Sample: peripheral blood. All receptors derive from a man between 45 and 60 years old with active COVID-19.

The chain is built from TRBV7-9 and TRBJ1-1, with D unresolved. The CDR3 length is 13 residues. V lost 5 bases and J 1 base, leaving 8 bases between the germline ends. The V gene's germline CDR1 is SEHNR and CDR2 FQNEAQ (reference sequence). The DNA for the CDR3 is TGTGCCAGCAGCCGGGAGGGGAACACTGAAGCTTTCTTT. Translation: CASSREGNTEAFF.

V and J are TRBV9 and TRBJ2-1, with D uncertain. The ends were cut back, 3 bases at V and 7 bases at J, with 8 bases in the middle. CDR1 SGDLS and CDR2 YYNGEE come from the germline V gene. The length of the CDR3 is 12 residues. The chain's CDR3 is CASSGGSNEQFF. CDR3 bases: TGTGCCAGCAGCGGCGGCTCGAATGAGCAGTTCTTC.

Here the CDR3 reads CASSPGGFTEAFF. Written as DNA, the CDR3 is TGCGCCAGCAGCCCAGGGGGGTTCACTGAAGCTTTCTTT. The chain is built from TRBV5-1 and TRBJ1-1; 7 positions match TRBD1. Germline assignment: CDR1 SGHRS and CDR2 YFSETQ. V lost 4 bases, J lost 4 bases, and 4 bases stayed unmatched. The CDR3 contains 13 residues. The variable domain in full, with the rest retrieved from reference TRBV5-1 and TRBJ1-1, is KAGVTQTPRYLIKTRGQQVTLSCSPISGHRSVSWYQQTPGQGLQFLFEYFSETQRNKGNFPGRFSGRQFSNSRSEMNVSTLELGDSALYLCASSPGGFTEAFFGQGTRLTVV.

The CDR3 coding sequence is TGCGCCAGCAGCCAATTTGGGACAGGGAACACCGGGGAGCTGTTTTTT. Translated: CASSQFGTGNTGELFF. The chain carries TRBV4-1 and TRBJ2-2, with 8 bases that match TRBD1. The V and J ends lost 2 bases and 1 base, in that order; junction bases with no gene match: 3. Germline-derived CDR1 and CDR2 are MGHRA and YSYEKL. CDR3 length equals 16 residues.

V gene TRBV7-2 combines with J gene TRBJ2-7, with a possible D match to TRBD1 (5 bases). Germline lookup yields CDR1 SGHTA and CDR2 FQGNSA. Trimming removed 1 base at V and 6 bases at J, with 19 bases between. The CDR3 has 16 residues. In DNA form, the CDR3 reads TGTGCCAGCAGCTTAGTTGGTAGGGGTATGGTCGGCGAGCAGTACTTC. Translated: CASSLVGRGMVGEQYF.

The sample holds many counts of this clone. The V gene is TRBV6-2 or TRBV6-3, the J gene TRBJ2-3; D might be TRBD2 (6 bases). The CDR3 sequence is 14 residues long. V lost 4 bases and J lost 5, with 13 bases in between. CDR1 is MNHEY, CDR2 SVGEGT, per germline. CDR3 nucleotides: TGTGCCAGCAGTTCTCGTCTGGGAGGAGATACGCAGTATTTT. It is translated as CASSSRLGGDTQYF.

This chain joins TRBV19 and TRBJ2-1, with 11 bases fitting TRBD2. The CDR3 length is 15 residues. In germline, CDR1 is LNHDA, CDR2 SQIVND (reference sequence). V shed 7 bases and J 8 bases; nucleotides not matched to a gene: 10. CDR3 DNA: TGTGCCAGTACCTCTGGTAGCGGGAGGGCTTATGAGCAGTTCTTC. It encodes CASTSGSGRAYEQFF.

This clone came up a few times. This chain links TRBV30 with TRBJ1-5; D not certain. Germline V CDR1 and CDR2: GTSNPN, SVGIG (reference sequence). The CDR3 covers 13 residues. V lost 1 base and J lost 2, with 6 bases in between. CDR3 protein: CAWSALGNQPQHF. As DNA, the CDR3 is TGTGCCTGGAGTGCACTTGGCAATCAGCCCCAGCATTTT.

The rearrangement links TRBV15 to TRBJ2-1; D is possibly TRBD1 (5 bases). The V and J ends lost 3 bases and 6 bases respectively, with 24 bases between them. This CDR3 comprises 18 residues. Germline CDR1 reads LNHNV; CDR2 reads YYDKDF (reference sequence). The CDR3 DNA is TGTGCCACCAGCAGGGACGACCTAGGACACTTCCCGAGCAATGAGCAGTTCTTC. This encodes CATSRDDLGHFPSNEQFF. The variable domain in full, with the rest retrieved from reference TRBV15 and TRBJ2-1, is DAMVIQNPRYQVTQFGKPVTLSCSQTLNHNVMYWYQQKSSQAPKLLFHYYDKDFNNEADTPDNFQSRRPNTSFCFLDIRSPGLGDTAMYLCATSRDDLGHFPSNEQFFGPGTRLTVL.

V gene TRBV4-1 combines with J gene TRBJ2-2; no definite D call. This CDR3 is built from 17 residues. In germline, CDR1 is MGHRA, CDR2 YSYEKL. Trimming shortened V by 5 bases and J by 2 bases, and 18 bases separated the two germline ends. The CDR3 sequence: CASSNVGLRLNTGELFF. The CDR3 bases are TGCGCCAGCAGCAACGTCGGTTTGAGACTCAACACCGGGGAGCTGTTTTTT.

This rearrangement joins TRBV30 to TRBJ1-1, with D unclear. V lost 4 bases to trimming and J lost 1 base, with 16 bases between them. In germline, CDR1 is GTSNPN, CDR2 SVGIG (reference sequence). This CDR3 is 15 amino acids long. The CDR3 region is CAWKGRGRRNTEAFF. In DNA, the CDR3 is TGTGCCTGGAAGGGCCGTGGGAGGAGGAACACTGAAGCTTTCTTT. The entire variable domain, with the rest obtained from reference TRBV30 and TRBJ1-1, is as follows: SQTIHQWPATLVQPVGSPLSLECTVEGTSNPNLYWYRQAAGRGLQLLFYSVGIGQISSEVPQNLSASRPQDRQFILSSKKLLLSDSGFYLCAWKGRGRRNTEAFFGQGTRLTVV.

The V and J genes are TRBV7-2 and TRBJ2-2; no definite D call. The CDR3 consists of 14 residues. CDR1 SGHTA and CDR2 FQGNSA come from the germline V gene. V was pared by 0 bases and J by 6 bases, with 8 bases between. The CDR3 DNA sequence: TGTGCCAGCAGCTTAGCGGGCCGAGCCGGGGAGCTGTTTTTT. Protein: CASSLAGRAGELFF. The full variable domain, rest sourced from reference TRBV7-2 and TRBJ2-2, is GAGVSQSPSNKVTEKGKDVELRCDPISGHTALYWYRQSLGQGLEFLIYFQGNSAPDKSGLPSDRFSAERTGGSVSTLTIQRTQQEDSAVYLCASSLAGRAGELFFGEGSRLTVL.

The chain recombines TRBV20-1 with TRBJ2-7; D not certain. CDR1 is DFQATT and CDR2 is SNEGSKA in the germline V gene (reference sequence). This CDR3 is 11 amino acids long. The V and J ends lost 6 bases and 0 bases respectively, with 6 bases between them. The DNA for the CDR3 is TGCAGTGCAACTAACTCCTACGAGCAGTACTTC. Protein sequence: CSATNSYEQYF.

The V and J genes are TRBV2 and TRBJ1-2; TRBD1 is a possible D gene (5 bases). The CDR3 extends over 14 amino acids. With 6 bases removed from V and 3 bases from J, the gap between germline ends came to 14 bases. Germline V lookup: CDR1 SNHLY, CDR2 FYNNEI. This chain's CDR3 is CASRVRQGHYGYTF. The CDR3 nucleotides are TGTGCCAGCAGGGTTCGGCAGGGTCACTATGGCTACACCTTC.

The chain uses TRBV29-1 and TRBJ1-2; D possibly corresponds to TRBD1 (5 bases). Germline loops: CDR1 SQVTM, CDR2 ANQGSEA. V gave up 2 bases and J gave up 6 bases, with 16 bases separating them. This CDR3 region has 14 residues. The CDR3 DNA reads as TGCAGCGTTGAAAAAGGGGAAATTTGGGATGGCTACACCTTC. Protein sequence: CSVEKGEIWDGYTF.

The CDR3 bases are TGTGCCAGCAGCCAGGGACTCCCCCTCGGGCAGTTCTTC. Amino acids: CASSQGLPLGQFF. The chain is built from TRBV3-1 (or the pseudogene TRBV3-2) and TRBJ2-1; TRBD2 might be the D (6 bases). The CDR3 has 13 residues. The V end was cut by 3 bases, the J end by 12 bases, with 15 bases between. CDR1 LGHDT and CDR2 YNNKEL come from the germline V gene (reference sequence).

CDR3 nucleotides: TGTGCCAGCAGCCCCTTACGGGACTTTGGGGCCAACGTCCTGACTTTC. This sequence encodes CASSPLRDFGANVLTF. The chain links TRBV6-2 or TRBV6-3 to TRBJ2-6; D might be TRBD2 (6 bases). The germline V gene has CDR1 MNHEY and CDR2 SVGEGT. The CDR3 runs 16 residues. Trimming left V 6 bases short and J 3 bases short, with 15 bases between.

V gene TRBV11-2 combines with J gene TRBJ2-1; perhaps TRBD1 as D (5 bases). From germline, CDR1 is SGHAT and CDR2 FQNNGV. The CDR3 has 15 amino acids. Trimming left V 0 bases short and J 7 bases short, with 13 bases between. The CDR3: CASSLDLVGLNEQFF. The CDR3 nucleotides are TGTGCCAGCAGCTTAGACTTAGTGGGGCTAAATGAGCAGTTCTTC.

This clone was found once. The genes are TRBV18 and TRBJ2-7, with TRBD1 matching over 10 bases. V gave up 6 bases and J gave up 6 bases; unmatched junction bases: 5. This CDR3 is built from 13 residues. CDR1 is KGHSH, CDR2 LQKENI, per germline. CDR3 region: CASSGDRGGEQYV. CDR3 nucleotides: TGTGCCAGCTCGGGGGACAGGGGAGGCGAGCAGTACGTC.

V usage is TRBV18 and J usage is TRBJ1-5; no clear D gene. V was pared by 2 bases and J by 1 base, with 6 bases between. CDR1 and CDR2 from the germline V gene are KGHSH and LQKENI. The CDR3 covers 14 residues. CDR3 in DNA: TGTGCCAGCTCACCAGAACAGAGCAATCAGCCCCAGCATTTT. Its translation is CASSPEQSNQPQHF.

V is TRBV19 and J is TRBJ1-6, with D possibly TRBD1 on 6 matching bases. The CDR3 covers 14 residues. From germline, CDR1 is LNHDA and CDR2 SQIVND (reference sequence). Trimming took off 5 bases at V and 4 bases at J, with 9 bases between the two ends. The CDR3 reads CASSLDRYNSPLHF. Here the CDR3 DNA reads TGTGCCAGTAGTTTGGACAGATATAATTCACCCCTCCACTTT.

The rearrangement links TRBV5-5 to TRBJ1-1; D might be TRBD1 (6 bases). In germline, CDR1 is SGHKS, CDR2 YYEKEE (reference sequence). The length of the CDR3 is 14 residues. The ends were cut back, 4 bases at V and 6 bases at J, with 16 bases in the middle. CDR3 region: CASSEGGRGAEAFF. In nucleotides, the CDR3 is TGTGCCAGCAGCGAAGGGGGTCGGGGGGCTGAAGCTTTCTTT.

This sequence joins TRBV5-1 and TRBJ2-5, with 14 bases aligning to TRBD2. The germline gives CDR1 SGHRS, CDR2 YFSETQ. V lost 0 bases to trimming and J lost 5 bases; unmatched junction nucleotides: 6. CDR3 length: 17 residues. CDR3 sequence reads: CASSLVGLAGVKETQYF. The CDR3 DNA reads TGCGCCAGCAGCTTGGTGGGACTAGCGGGAGTAAAGGAGACCCAGTACTTC.

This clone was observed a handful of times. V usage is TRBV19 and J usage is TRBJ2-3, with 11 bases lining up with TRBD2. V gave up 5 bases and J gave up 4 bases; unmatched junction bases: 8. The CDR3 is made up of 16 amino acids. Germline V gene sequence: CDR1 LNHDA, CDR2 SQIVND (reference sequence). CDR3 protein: CASSPLAGGRADTQYF. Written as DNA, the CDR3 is TGTGCCAGTAGTCCATTAGCGGGAGGGAGGGCAGATACGCAGTATTTT.